This TCR beta chain came from a study of beta chain features in type 1 diabetes. Study in general: Patient and healthy donor groups were alike in age, gender and cell yields.

Reverse transcribing all isolated RNA meant expressed TCRB transcripts were sequenced. Profiling relied on immunoSEQ multiplex PCR, and the TCRdb table lists in-frame clones only, not all of them. The sample shows about 47,000 clones, just under 45% of them seen only once. Study observations and caveats: cDNA sequencing could over-represent cells with high TCR expression. Insertions at VDJ junctions were less frequent in type 1 diabetes patients. These patients also deleted more nucleotides at the same junctions. When Type 1 diabetes patients were examined, their TCRB CDR3s proved moderately but significantly shorter in all four CD4+ subsets.

The CDR3 is made up of 12 amino acids. V was trimmed by 5 bases and J by 5 bases, leaving 10 bases between them. CDR1 MDHEN and CDR2 SYDVKM come from the germline V gene. In the case of this clone: Its specificity is unknown.

The TCR sequence derives from a man under 40 with type 1 diabetes. This chain links TRBV28 with TRBJ2-7; the D is unclear. The source material was stem cell memory CD4+ T cells from blood. CDR3 sequence: CASSDNRDEQYF. In DNA form, the CDR3 reads TGTGCCAGCAGTGATAACAGAGACGAGCAGTACTTC. Using reference TRBV28 and TRBJ2-7 for the parts outside the CDR3, the full variable domain is DVKVTQSSRYLVKRTGEKVFLECVQDMDHENMFWYRQDPGLGLRLIYFSYDVKMKEKGDIPEGYSVSREKKERFSLILESASTNQTSMYLCASSDNRDEQYFGPGTRLTVT.